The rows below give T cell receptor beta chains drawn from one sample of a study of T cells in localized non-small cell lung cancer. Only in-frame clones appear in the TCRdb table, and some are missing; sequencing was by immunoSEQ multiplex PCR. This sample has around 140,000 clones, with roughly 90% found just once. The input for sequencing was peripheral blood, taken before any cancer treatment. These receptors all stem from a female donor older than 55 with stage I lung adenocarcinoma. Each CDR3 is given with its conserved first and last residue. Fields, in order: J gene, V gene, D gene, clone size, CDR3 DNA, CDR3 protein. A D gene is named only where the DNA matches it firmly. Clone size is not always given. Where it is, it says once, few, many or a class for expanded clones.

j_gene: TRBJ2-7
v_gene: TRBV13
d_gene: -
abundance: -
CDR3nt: TGTGCCAGCAGCTTAGTACTCGGGAGTATCGACGAGCAGTACTTC
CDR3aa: CASSLVLGSIDEQYF

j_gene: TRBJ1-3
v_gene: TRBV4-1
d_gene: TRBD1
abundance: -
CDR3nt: TGCGCCAGCAGCCAACAGGCAGGGGGAAGTGGAAACACCATATATTTT
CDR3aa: CASSQQAGGSGNTIYF

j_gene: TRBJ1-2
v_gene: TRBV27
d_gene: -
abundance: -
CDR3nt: TGTGCCAGCAGTTCGACACTCAGGGGAAACGGCTACACCTTC
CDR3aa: CASSSTLRGNGYTF

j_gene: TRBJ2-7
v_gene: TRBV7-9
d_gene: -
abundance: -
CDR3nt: TGTGCCAGCAGCTTAGTGCTGAGCGAGCAGTACTTC
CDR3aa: CASSLVLSEQYF

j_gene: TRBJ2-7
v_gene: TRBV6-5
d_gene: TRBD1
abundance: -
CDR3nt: TGTGCCAGCAGTTACTCGGACAGGGACTACGAGCAGTACTTC
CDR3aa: CASSYSDRDYEQYF

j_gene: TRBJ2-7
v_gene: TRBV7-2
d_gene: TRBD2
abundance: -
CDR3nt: TGTGCCAGCAGTAGCGGGGTAGCGGGACCCTCCTACGAGCAGTACTTC
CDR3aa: CASSSGVAGPSYEQYF

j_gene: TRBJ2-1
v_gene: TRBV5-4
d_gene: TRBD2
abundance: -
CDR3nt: TGTGCCAGCAGCCGCTCAACTAGCGGGTTCTACAATGAGCAGTTCTTC
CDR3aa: CASSRSTSGFYNEQFF

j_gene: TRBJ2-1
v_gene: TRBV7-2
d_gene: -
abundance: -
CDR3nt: TGTGCCAGCAGCTTAGCCCTGTTAAACGCTGAGCAGTTCTTC
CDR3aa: CASSLALLNAEQFF

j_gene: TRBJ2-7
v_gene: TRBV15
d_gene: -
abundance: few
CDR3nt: TGTGCCACCAGCAGCGGACCCTCCTACGAGCAGTACTTC
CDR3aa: CATSSGPSYEQYF

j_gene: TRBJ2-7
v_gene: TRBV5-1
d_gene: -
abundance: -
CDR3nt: TGCGCCAGCAGCCTGGCCGGCTCCTACGAGCAGTACTTC
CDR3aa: CASSLAGSYEQYF

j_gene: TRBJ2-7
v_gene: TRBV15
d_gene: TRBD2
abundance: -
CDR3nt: TGTGCCACCAGCAGAGGGAGCGGGGGGTCCTACGAGCAGTACTTC
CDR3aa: CATSRGSGGSYEQYF

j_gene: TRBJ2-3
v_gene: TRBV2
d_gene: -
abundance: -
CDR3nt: TGTGCCAGCAGGTCGGGCGGCGGTACGCAGTATTTT
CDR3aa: CASRSGGGTQYF